The 31 T cell receptor beta chains in this list originate from one sample, sequenced in a study of T and B cells in COVID-19 patients. Each TRB amplification used 250-500 ng of genomic DNA from blood. Multiplex PCR with BIOMED2 TRB-A/B primer pools amplified TRB rearrangements. One entry per CDR3 protein, called by TCRdb with MiXCR from the multiplex PCR reads. The sample shows about 8,700 distinct CDR3 sequences, 25% to 40% of them seen only once. The sample consisted of blood. Source of these receptors: a human donor who had recovered from COVID-19.

This clonotype turned up a few times. V usage is TRBV10-1 and J usage is TRBJ2-2; D is uncertain. CDR1 is WNHNN, CDR2 SYGVQD, per germline (reference sequence). CDR3 length equals 14 residues. V lost 3 bases and J 4 bases, leaving 9 bases between the germline ends. The DNA for the CDR3 is TGCGCCAGCAGTGATGTGCTTATCACCGGGGAGCTGTTTTTT. It translates to CASSDVLITGELFF.

This clonotype qualifies as medium-sized. CDR3 sequence: CASRPKGGGETQYF. The CDR3 DNA is TGTGCCAGTAGGCCCAAGGGGGGCGGTGAGACCCAGTACTTC. The chain employs TRBV19 and TRBJ2-5, with D perhaps matching TRBD1 or TRBD2 (6 bases each). CDR3 length: 14 amino acids. V lost 6 bases, J lost 5 bases, and 16 bases lay in between. Germline V CDR1 and CDR2: LNHDA, SQIVND (reference sequence).

By its share, this clonotype is medium-sized (0.01 to 0.1%). The chain is built from TRBV19 and TRBJ2-1; 9 nucleotides line up with TRBD2. CDR1 is LNHDA and CDR2 is SQIVND in the germline V gene (reference sequence). The CDR3 is 19 residues long. The junction had 14 bases not matched to a gene; V was cut back by 0 bases and J by 5 bases. The chain's CDR3 is CASSIDGARVLAGHNEQFF. The DNA of the CDR3 is TGTGCCAGTAGTATAGATGGGGCCCGGGTACTAGCGGGCCACAATGAGCAGTTCTTC. Drawing the rest from reference TRBV19 and TRBJ2-1, the complete variable domain is DGGITQSPKYLFRKEGQNVTLSCEQNLNHDAMYWYRQDPGQGLRLIYYSQIVNDFQKGDIAEGYSVSREKKESFPLTVTSAQKNPTAFYLCASSIDGARVLAGHNEQFFGPGTRLTVL.

CDR3 DNA: TGTGCCAGCTCACCACAGGGTGGAAACACCATATATTTT. It specifies CASSPQGGNTIYF. The chain has TRBV18 and TRBJ1-3; no clear D gene. Germline values: CDR1 KGHSH, CDR2 LQKENI. Trimming cost V 1 base and J 3 bases, with 4 bases left between them. CDR3 size: 13 residues.

The chain joins TRBV7-9 to TRBJ1-1; a weak D match, TRBD1 (6 bases). Germline-derived CDR1 and CDR2 are SEHNR and FQNEAQ (reference sequence). Trimming cost V 5 bases and J 6 bases, with 16 bases left between them. The CDR3 is made up of 14 amino acids. The CDR3: CASSQEGVAAEAFF. CDR3 DNA: TGTGCCAGCAGCCAGGAGGGGGTAGCCGCTGAAGCTTTCTTT. Together with reference TRBV7-9 and TRBJ1-1, the CDR3 gives the full variable domain: DTGVSQNPRHKITKRGQNVTFRCDPISEHNRLYWYRQTLGQGPEFLTYFQNEAQLEKSRLLSDRFSAERPKGSFSTLEIQRTEQGDSAMYLCASSQEGVAAEAFFGQGTRLTVV.

This clonotype was counted a few times. The CDR3 DNA follows: TGTGCCAGCGCCCCCTATCGGGGCCAGGGGAACAATGAGCAGTTCTTC. It translates to CASAPYRGQGNNEQFF. The chain uses TRBV6-2 or TRBV6-3 and TRBJ2-1; possible D gene TRBD1, 6 bases. Germline-derived CDR1 and CDR2 are MNHEY and SVGEGT. Trimming removed 8 bases from V and 5 bases from J, with 22 bases in between. CDR3 length: 16 amino acids.

V and J are TRBV18 and TRBJ1-2, with D possibly TRBD1 on 5 matching bases. The V and J ends lost 8 bases and 5 bases respectively, with 18 bases between them. The germline V gene has CDR1 KGHSH and CDR2 LQKENI. The CDR3 has 14 residues. CDR3 protein: CASNHGEGPYGYTF. The CDR3, as DNA: TGTGCCAGCAACCACGGGGAGGGGCCTTATGGCTACACCTTC.

By its share, this clonotype is medium-sized. The V call is TRBV6-4, the J call TRBJ2-1, with D possibly being TRBD1 (5 bases). Looked up from germline, CDR1 is MRHNA and CDR2 is SNTAGT. The CDR3 loop spans 14 amino acids. Between the trimmed V and J ends, which lost 2 bases and 8 bases, there was a span of 13 bases. CDR3 sequence: CASSDGATGDEQFF. The CDR3 region has the DNA TGTGCCAGCAGTGACGGGGCAACGGGCGATGAGCAGTTCTTC.

This clonotype qualifies as medium-sized. This chain connects TRBV5-6 to TRBJ1-1; D is uncertain. V lost 4 bases and J 9 bases, leaving 16 bases between the germline ends. Germline V lookup: CDR1 SGHDT, CDR2 YYEEEE. The CDR3 totals 13 residues. The CDR3 bases are TGTGCCAGCAGCCCCCGGACGCCCACCAAAGCTTTCTTT. Protein: CASSPRTPTKAFF.

This clonotype came up a few times. The chain has TRBV12-3 or TRBV12-4 and TRBJ1-4, with D possibly TRBD1 on 5 matching bases. This CDR3 spans 13 amino acids. The V end was cut by 5 bases, the J end by 8 bases, with 12 bases between. CDR3 nucleotide sequence: TGTGCCAGCAGTCGAAACGGGGGGGAAAAACTGTTTTTT. This encodes CASSRNGGEKLFF.

CDR3 bases: TGCGCCAGCAGTGAGTCGAGGGTCACTGAAGCTTTCTTT. Protein product: CASSESRVTEAFF. The rearrangement uses TRBV10-1 and TRBJ1-1; D unclear. V lost 0 bases to trimming and J lost 4 bases, with 6 bases between them. The CDR3 is 13 residues long. The germline gives CDR1 WNHNN, CDR2 SYGVQD (reference sequence).

J is TRBJ1-2 and V is TRBV5-6; D is undetermined. V was pared by 2 bases and J by 3 bases, with 8 bases between. Germline V gives CDR1 SGHDT, CDR2 YYEEEE. The CDR3 runs to 13 residues. The CDR3 loop is CASSLLGDYGYTF. The CDR3 DNA reads TGTGCCAGCAGCTTATTAGGCGACTATGGCTACACCTTC. The whole variable domain, remainder taken from reference TRBV5-6 and TRBJ1-2, is DAGVTQSPTHLIKTRGQQVTLRCSPKSGHDTVSWYQQALGQGPQFIFQYYEEEERQRGNFPDRFSGHQFPNYSSELNVNALLLGDSALYLCASSLLGDYGYTFGSGTRLTVV.

This clonotype counts as medium-sized. The rearrangement uses TRBV7-6 and TRBJ2-5, with no clear D. Germline CDR1 reads SGHVS; CDR2 reads FNYEAQ. V was shortened by 0 bases and J by 5 bases, with 4 bases between the two germline ends. The CDR3 extends over 12 amino acids. CDR3 amino acids: CASSLATETQYF. CDR3 DNA: TGTGCCAGCAGCTTAGCGACGGAGACCCAGTACTTC.

Comment on this clonotype: A much larger clone is a single base away; this may be a read error. The chain links TRBV19 to TRBJ2-7, with 7 bases aligning to TRBD1. CDR1 LNHDA and CDR2 SQIVND come from the germline V gene (reference sequence). V was clipped by 3 bases and J by 3 bases; unmatched bases: 8. The CDR3 is 15 residues long. DNA of the CDR3: TGTGCCAGTAGTATCCGGGGACAGTTGATCTACGAGCAGTACTTC. It encodes CASSIRGQLIYEQYF.

By share, this clonotype ranks as medium-sized (0.01 to 0.1%). As DNA, the CDR3 is TGTGCCTGCCCCCGGGGGCGACGAACAGGTGGTGAGGAGCTGTTTTTT. It encodes CACPRGRRTGGEELFF. This rearrangement joins TRBV30 to TRBJ2-2; D is possibly TRBD1 or TRBD2 (6 bases each). Germline values: CDR1 GTSNPN, CDR2 SVGIG (reference sequence). V was pared by 6 bases and J by 10 bases, with 27 bases between. This CDR3 has 16 amino acids.

This clonotype counts as medium-sized. The chain couples TRBV6-1 to TRBJ2-2, with 7 positions matching TRBD1. Looked up from germline, CDR1 is MNHNS and CDR2 is SASEGT. CDR3 length equals 14 residues. V lost 2 bases to trimming and J lost 3 bases; unmatched junction nucleotides: 0. The CDR3 loop is CASSEQGDTGELFF. The DNA for the CDR3 is TGTGCCAGCAGTGAACAGGGGGACACCGGGGAGCTGTTTTTT.

This clonotype was found a few times. The chain carries TRBV6-1 and TRBJ2-2; 8 bases align to TRBD2. The germline V gene encodes CDR1 MNHNS and CDR2 SASEGT. The CDR3 totals 15 residues. Germline trimming cut 8 bases from V and 7 bases from J; bases unmatched to any gene: 12. The CDR3 region is CASRSGGLKGGELFF. The CDR3, as DNA: TGTGCCAGCCGGAGCGGGGGACTAAAAGGCGGGGAGCTGTTTTTT.

This clonotype is medium-sized. The rearrangement joins TRBV6-6 to TRBJ1-6; TRBD1 agrees at 8 bases. Germline CDR1 and CDR2: MNHNY and SVGAGI (reference sequence). The junction had 9 bases not matched to a gene; V was cut back by 6 bases and J by 8 bases. The CDR3 loop spans 15 amino acids. DNA for the CDR3: TGTGCCAGCAGACTAGGACAGGGTGGAGATTCACCCCTCCACTTT. It yields the protein CASRLGQGGDSPLHF.

The sample holds a few counts of this clonotype. The chain uses TRBV13 and TRBJ1-2, with TRBD1 matching 7 bases. Trimming took 2 bases from V and 4 from J; bases not matched to a gene: 4. The germline CDR1 and CDR2 sequences are PRHDT and FYEKMQ (reference sequence). The CDR3 covers 14 residues. CDR3 protein: CASSLSSGGYGYTF. As DNA, the CDR3 is TGTGCCAGCAGCTTATCATCAGGGGGCTATGGCTACACCTTC.

The chain carries TRBV5-1 and TRBJ2-3, with D hard to call. Trimming took 0 bases from V and 6 from J, leaving 8 bases between them. CDR1 is SGHRS, CDR2 YFSETQ, per germline. The CDR3 spans 13 residues. In DNA, the CDR3 is TGCGCCAGCAGCTTGGATCTGGGGGATACGCAGTATTTT. Protein: CASSLDLGDTQYF.

This chain links TRBV4-2 with TRBJ2-7, with 11 positions matching TRBD1. CDR3 length: 15 residues. V dropped 4 bases and J dropped 3; count of bases not matched to a gene: 5. CDR1 is LGHNA and CDR2 is YNFKEQ in the germline V gene. The CDR3 bases are TGTGCCAGCAGCCCGGCCGGGACAGGGGGCTACGAGCAGTACTTC. Its translation is CASSPAGTGGYEQYF.

V and J are TRBV13 and TRBJ2-3; maybe TRBD1 (6 bases). The CDR3 has 17 amino acids. Germline CDR1 is PRHDT and CDR2 is FYEKMQ (reference sequence). Trimming cost V 5 bases and J 4 bases, with 22 bases left between them. This chain's CDR3 is CASSTNRAPLSADTQYF. CDR3 sequence (DNA): TGTGCCAGCAGCACAAACAGGGCCCCCCTCTCTGCAGATACGCAGTATTTT.

The chain uses TRBV14 and TRBJ2-2; D is ambiguous. Trimming pared 0 bases from V and 4 bases from J, leaving 6 bases between. The CDR3 contains 14 residues. Germline CDR1 SGHDN, CDR2 FVKESK. The CDR3 region has the DNA TGTGCCAGCAGCCAAGATTTAGTCACCGGGGAGCTGTTTTTT. Translating gives CASSQDLVTGELFF.

This clonotype is medium-sized by share. This chain joins TRBV19 and TRBJ1-4; 7 nucleotides align to TRBD1. CDR1 is LNHDA, CDR2 SQIVND, per germline (reference sequence). V shed 7 bases and J 7 bases; nucleotides not matched to a gene: 6. The CDR3 has 13 residues. CDR3 in amino acids: CASKHRGIEKLFF. The CDR3 DNA sequence: TGTGCCAGTAAGCACAGGGGTATTGAAAAACTGTTTTTT.

This clonotype was counted a few times. The chain couples TRBV9 to TRBJ2-3; weak D call: TRBD2 (6 bases). V was shortened by 3 bases and J by 3 bases, with 8 bases between the two germline ends. CDR1 is SGDLS, CDR2 YYNGEE, per germline. This CDR3 is built from 13 residues. The CDR3 DNA is TGTGCCAGCAGCGCCCGGGGGACAGATACGCAGTATTTT. This translates into CASSARGTDTQYF.

Concerning this clonotype itself: One junction end does not reproduce the germline sequence, and a read error may be involved. The J gene is TRBJ2-1, the V gene TRBV13; 8 nucleotides match TRBD1. Germline lookup yields CDR1 PRHDT and CDR2 FYEKMQ (reference sequence). CDR3 size: 16 residues. The CDR3 spells CASSLRGRGQGNEQIF. CDR3 bases: TGTGCCAGCAGCTTACGCGGCAGGGGGCAAGGAAATGAGCAGATCTTC.

The gene calls are TRBV12-3 or TRBV12-4 and TRBJ1-1; D possibly corresponds to TRBD1 (6 bases). Trimming removed 5 bases at V and 4 bases at J, with 11 bases between. CDR3 length: 13 residues. The CDR3 DNA sequence: TGTGCCAGCAGTCCTAGGGGGAGCACTGAAGCTTTCTTT. Its protein is CASSPRGSTEAFF.

In the case of this clonotype: A read error may be the cause here, since a much bigger clone is one base away. The J gene is TRBJ2-7, the V gene TRBV30; no clear D. Germline V gene data show CDR1 as GTSNPN and CDR2 as SVGIG (reference sequence). This CDR3 is 13 amino acids long. In nucleotides, the CDR3 is TGTGCCCGGAGTGTACTCCTAGTCGGAGAGCAGTACTTC. Its translation is CARSVLLVGEQYF.

This clonotype is categorized as medium-sized. The gene calls are TRBV6-2 or TRBV6-3 and TRBJ2-7; no reliable D call. V lost 6 bases, J lost 2 bases, and 14 bases lay in between. Germline V gene lookup returns CDR1 MNHEY and CDR2 SVGEGT. The CDR3 is 14 amino acids. The CDR3 spells CASSPYSDAYEQYF. CDR3 in DNA: TGTGCCAGCAGCCCTTATTCCGACGCCTACGAGCAGTACTTC.

This clonotype is deemed medium-sized. The J gene is TRBJ2-3, the V gene TRBV15, with 8 bases identical to TRBD1. CDR3 length: 15 amino acids. Germline V gene lookup returns CDR1 LNHNV and CDR2 YYDKDF (reference sequence). The V gene end was trimmed by 4 bases and the J gene end by 3 bases; junction bases not matched to a gene: 6. As DNA, the CDR3 is TGTGCCACCAGCATTTTCAGGGGGCTAACAGATACGCAGTATTTT. It encodes CATSIFRGLTDTQYF.

The V gene is TRBV19, the J gene TRBJ1-4; the D gene is possibly TRBD1 (6 bases). Germline CDR1 is LNHDA and CDR2 is SQIVND (reference sequence). Trimming pared 9 bases from V and 7 bases from J, leaving 18 bases between. The CDR3 has 14 residues. The CDR3 DNA follows: TGTGCCAGCAGGTCCCGGGACATGAGTGAAAAACTGTTTTTT. This translates into CASRSRDMSEKLFF.